The TCR beta chain under discussion was sequenced for a study of CD8+ T cells in alopecia areata. Findings of the study overall: Affected scalp, especially in alopecia totalis/universalis, had a higher clonality than normal scalp did.

cDNA prepared by RNA extraction and subsequent reverse transcription served as the template for sequencing. Sequenced by immunoSEQ multiplex PCR; TCRdb stores in-frame clones only, minus some. This sample includes approximately 300,000 clones with no singletons; its ten biggest clones take up less than 1.5%. Germline CDR1 MNHDT, CDR2 YYDKIL. J was trimmed by 3 bases and V by 1 base; bases with no gene match: 2. The CDR3 spans 14 residues. Sorting of pooled cutaneous lymph node cells was based on CD4, CD8alpha, NKG2D, NKG2ACE and other markers. Concerning this clone: The antigen remains unidentified. Gene names denote mouse genes. The CDR3 end falls 4 residues outside the read, so it is completed with the germline J gene.

The specimen sequenced was CD4+ T cells sorted from a lymph node. The clonotype comes from a C3H/HeJ mouse with alopecia areata. The strain's MHC: H2-k. The chain recombines TRBV17 with TRBJ2-7; 8 nucleotides align to TRBD2. Incomplete CDR3 DNA: TGTGCTAGCAGTAGAGCCGGGACTGGCTAT. Its protein product is CASSRAGTGY. The complete CDR3 sequence is CASSRAGTGYEQYF.